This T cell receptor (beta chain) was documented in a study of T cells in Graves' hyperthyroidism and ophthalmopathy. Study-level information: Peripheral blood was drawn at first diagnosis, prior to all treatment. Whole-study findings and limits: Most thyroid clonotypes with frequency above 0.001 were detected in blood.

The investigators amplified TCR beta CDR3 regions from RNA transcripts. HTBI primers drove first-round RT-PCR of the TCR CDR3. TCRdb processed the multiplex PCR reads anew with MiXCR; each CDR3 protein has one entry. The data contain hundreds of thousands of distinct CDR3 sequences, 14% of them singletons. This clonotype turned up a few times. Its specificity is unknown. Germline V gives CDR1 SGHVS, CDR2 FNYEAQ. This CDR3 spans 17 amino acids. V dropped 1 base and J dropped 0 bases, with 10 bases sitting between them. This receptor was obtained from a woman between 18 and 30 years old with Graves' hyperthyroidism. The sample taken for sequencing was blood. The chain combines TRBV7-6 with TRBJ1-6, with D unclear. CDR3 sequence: CASSLGSTSSYNSPLHF. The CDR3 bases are TGTGCCAGCAGCTTAGGTTCTACGAGCTCCTATAATTCACCCCTCCACTTT.